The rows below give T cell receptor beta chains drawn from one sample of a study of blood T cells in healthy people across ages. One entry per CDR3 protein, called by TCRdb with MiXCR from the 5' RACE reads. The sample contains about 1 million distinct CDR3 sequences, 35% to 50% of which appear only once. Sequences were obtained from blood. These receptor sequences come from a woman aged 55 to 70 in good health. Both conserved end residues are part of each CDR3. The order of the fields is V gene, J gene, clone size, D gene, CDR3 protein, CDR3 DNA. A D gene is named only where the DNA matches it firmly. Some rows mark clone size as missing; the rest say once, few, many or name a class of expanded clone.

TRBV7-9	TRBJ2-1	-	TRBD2	CASSFTGGRRNEQFF	TGTGCCAGCAGCTTCACGGGCGGGAGGAGGAATGAGCAGTTCTTC
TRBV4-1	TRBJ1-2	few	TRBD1	CASSQDVRQGEPGYTF	TGCGCCAGCAGCCAAGACGTTCGACAGGGAGAACCCGGCTACACCTTC
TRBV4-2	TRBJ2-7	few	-	CASSPQRTDYEQYF	TGTGCCAGCAGCCCCCAGCGGACGGACTACGAGCAGTACTTC
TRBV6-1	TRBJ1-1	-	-	CASRDISEAFF	TGTGCCAGCAGGGACATCTCTGAAGCTTTCTTT
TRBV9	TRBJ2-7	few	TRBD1	CASSVESWQGARTQYF	TGTGCCAGCAGCGTAGAGAGTTGGCAGGGGGCGAGAACCCAGTACTTC
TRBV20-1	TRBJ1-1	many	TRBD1	CSARSGTAKNTEAFF	TGCAGTGCTAGATCCGGGACAGCGAAGAACACTGAAGCTTTCTTT
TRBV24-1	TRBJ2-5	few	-	CATSEGDYQETQYF	TGTGCCACCAGTGAAGGGGACTACCAAGAGACCCAGTACTTC
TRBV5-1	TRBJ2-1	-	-	CASSREPPREQFF	TGCGCCAGCTCCCGGGAACCCCCCCGAGAGCAGTTCTTC
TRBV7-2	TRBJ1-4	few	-	CASSWTGANEKLFF	TGTGCCAGCAGCTGGACGGGGGCTAATGAAAAACTGTTTTTT
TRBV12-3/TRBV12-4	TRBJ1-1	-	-	CASSQPGGNTEAFF	TGTGCCAGCAGTCAACCGGGGGGAAACACTGAAGCTTTCTTT
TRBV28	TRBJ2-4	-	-	CASSAPGTAANIQYF	TGTGCCAGCAGTGCCCCAGGGACGGCTGCGAACATTCAGTACTTC
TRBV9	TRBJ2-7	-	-	CARGVYEQYF	TGTGCGAGGGGGGTCTACGAGCAGTACTTC
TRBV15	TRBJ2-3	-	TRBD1	CATSRGRGKPRQYF	TGTGCCACCAGCAGAGGCAGGGGGAAACCCCGACAGTATTTT
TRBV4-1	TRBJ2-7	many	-	CASSPRAALEQYF	TGCGCCAGCAGCCCCCGGGCCGCTCTCGAGCAGTACTTC
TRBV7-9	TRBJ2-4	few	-	CASSQGPPPGKQYF	TGTGCCAGCAGCCAGGGTCCTCCCCCAGGCAAGCAGTACTTC
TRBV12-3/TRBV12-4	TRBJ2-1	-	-	CASSLQAGAYNEQFF	TGTGCCAGCAGTCTCCAGGCAGGAGCGTACAATGAGCAGTTCTTC
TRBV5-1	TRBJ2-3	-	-	CASSHRDMRTDTQYF	TGCGCCAGCAGCCACCGGGACATGCGCACAGATACGCAGTATTTT
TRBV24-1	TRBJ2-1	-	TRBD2	CATSDRGTSGNNEQFF	TGTGCCACCAGTGACCGCGGTACTAGCGGGAACAATGAGCAGTTCTTC
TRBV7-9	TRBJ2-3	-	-	CASSFRRATTDTQYF	TGTGCCAGCAGCTTCCGGAGGGCCACCACAGATACGCAGTATTTT
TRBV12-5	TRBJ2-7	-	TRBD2	CAAGSIAGVAYEQYF	TGTGCTGCTGGTTCCATAGCGGGAGTGGCCTACGAGCAGTACTTC
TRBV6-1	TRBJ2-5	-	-	CASNPPMTETQYF	TGTGCCAGCAATCCCCCCATGACGGAGACCCAGTACTTC
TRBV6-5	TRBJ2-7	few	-	CASSTRGGGPTEQYF	TGTGCCAGCAGTACCCGGGGTGGAGGTCCTACGGAGCAGTACTTC
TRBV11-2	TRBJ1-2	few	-	CASSSDGFYGYTF	TGTGCCAGCAGCTCGGACGGGTTCTATGGCTACACCTTC
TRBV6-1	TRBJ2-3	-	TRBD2	CASSVYQGLAGGTDTQYF	TGTGCCAGCAGTGTTTATCAAGGACTAGCGGGAGGCACAGATACGCAGTATTTT
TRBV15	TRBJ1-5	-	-	CATSRDKSGNQPQHF	TGTGCCACCAGCAGAGATAAAAGTGGCAATCAGCCCCAGCATTTT
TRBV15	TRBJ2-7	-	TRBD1	CATSGRQGGYEQYF	TGTGCCACCAGCGGGCGACAGGGTGGCTACGAGCAGTACTTC
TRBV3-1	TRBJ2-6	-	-	CASSRVQISGANVLTF	TGTGCCAGCAGCCGAGTTCAAATCTCTGGGGCCAACGTCCTGACTTTC
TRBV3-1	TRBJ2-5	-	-	CASSQDGTTQETQYF	TGTGCCAGCAGCCAAGATGGTACAACACAAGAGACCCAGTACTTC
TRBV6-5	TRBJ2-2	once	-	CASRTSYRHPGELFF	TGTGCCAGCAGAACGTCGTATCGCCACCCCGGGGAGCTGTTTTTT
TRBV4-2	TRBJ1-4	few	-	CASSQDPVSGSSSTNEKLFF	TGTGCCAGCAGCCAAGATCCAGTGTCAGGGTCTTCTTCAACTAATGAAAAACTGTTTTTT
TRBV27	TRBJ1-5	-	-	CASSFEAAGSSNQPQHF	TGTGCCAGCAGTTTCGAGGCTGCCGGGTCGAGCAATCAGCCCCAGCATTTT
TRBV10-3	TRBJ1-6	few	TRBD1	CAISDPTGGYSPLHF	TGTGCCATCAGTGATCCGACAGGGGGTTATTCACCCCTCCACTTT
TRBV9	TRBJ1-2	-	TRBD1	CASTQTGAEGYTF	TGTGCCAGCACCCAGACAGGGGCGGAGGGCTACACCTTC
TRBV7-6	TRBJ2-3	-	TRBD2	CASSLGGGLAGAKSTDTQYF	TGTGCCAGCAGCTTAGGAGGGGGACTAGCGGGAGCTAAAAGCACGGATACGCAGTATTTT